The entry that follows covers one T cell receptor (beta chain) sequence. Its antigen is not known. The record originates from a study of CD8 T cells in Susac syndrome. Negative isolation was used for CD8+ and CD4+ T cells and FACS enrichment for TEMRA cells. V dropped 6 bases and J dropped 5; count of bases not matched to a gene: 6. CDR3 size: 14 residues. Germline assignment: CDR1 DFQATT and CDR2 SNEGSKA (reference sequence). The RNA input was about 0.5 to 1 ug, and it was reverse transcribed with random hexamers. Across 54 Vbeta and 13 Jbeta, immunoSEQ multiplex PCR amplified TCR beta CDR3. TCRdb re-derived calls from the immunoSEQ multiplex PCR reads in MiXCR, one entry per CDR3 protein. In the table there are tens of thousands of distinct CDR3 sequences, approximately 93% of which are singletons. Broader study findings: CD8+ clonal expansion in Susac peaked in TEMRA cells and active patients.

The rearrangement links TRBV20-1 to TRBJ1-5, with 11 nucleotides matching TRBD1. Material: CD8+ T cells from PBMCs. This TCR was recovered from a human donor with Susac syndrome. The DNA of the CDR3 is TGCAGTGCCCGGGACAGGGGGATTGATCAGCCCCAGCATTTT. Amino acid sequence: CSARDRGIDQPQHF.